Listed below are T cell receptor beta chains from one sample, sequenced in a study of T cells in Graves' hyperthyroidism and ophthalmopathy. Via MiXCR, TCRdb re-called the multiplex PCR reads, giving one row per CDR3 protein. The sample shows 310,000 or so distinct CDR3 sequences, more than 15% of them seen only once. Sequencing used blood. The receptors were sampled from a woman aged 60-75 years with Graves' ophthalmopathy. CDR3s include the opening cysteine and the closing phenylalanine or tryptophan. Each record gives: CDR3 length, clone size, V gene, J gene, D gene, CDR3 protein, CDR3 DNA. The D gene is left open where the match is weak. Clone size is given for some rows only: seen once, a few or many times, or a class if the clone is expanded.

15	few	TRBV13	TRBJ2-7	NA	CASSFPRVDPREQYF	TGTGCCAGCAGCTTCCCCAGGGTTGACCCTCGCGAGCAGTACTTC
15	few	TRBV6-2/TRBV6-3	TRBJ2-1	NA	CASSYSLAPYNEQFF	TGTGCCAGCAGTTACTCTTTAGCGCCATACAATGAGCAGTTCTTC
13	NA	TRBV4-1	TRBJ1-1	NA	CASSHLSGSEAFF	TGCGCCAGCAGCCACCTCTCAGGGTCTGAAGCTTTCTTT
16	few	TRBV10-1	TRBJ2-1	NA	CASSEGGRPSYNEQFF	TGCGCCAGCAGTGAGGGAGGCCGACCCTCCTACAATGAGCAGTTCTTC
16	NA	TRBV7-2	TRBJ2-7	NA	CASSPSSQVIAYEQYF	TGCGCCAGCAGCCCCTCAAGCCAAGTAATAGCCTACGAGCAGTACTTC
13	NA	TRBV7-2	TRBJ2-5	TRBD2	CASSSAGGKTQYF	TGTGCCAGCAGCTCGGCGGGGGGCAAGACCCAGTACTTC
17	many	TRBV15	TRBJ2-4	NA	CATSRDGTGSAKNIQYF	TGTGCCACCAGCAGAGATGGCACAGGATCGGCCAAAAACATTCAGTACTTC
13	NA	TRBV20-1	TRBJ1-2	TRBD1	CSAGEGAFWGYTF	TGCAGTGCTGGAGAGGGGGCGTTCTGGGGCTACACCTTC
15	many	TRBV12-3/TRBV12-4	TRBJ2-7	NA	CASSYESRGTNEQYF	TGTGCCAGCAGTTACGAATCCAGGGGGACTAACGAGCAGTACTTC
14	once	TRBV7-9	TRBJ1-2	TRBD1	CASSPTGGLGGYTF	TGTGCCAGCAGCCCTACAGGGGGTTTGGGAGGCTACACCTTC
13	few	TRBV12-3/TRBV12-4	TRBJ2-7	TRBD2	CASSLLAGVEQYF	TGTGCCAGCAGTTTGTTAGCGGGAGTTGAGCAGTACTTC
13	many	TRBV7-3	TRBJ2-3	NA	CASSLEHTDTQYF	TGTGCCAGCAGCTTAGAGCACACAGATACGCAGTATTTT
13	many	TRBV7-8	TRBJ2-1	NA	CASSLGPRNEQFF	TGTGCCAGCAGCTTAGGTCCACGGAATGAGCAGTTCTTC
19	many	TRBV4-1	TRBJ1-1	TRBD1	CASSQGTGYFPLRNTEAFF	TGCGCCAGCAGCCAGGGGACAGGGTACTTCCCCCTCCGGAACACTGAAGCTTTCTTT
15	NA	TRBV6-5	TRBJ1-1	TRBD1	CASSYEAGGRTEAFF	TGTGCCAGCAGTTACGAGGCAGGGGGAAGGACTGAAGCTTTCTTT
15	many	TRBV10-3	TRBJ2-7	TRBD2	CAISLTSGSSYEQYF	TGTGCCATCAGTCTCACTAGCGGGAGCTCCTACGAGCAGTACTTC
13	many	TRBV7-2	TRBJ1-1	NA	CASSLDWTTEAFF	TGTGCCAGCAGCTTAGACTGGACGACCGAAGCTTTCTTT
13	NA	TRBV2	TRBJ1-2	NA	CASKRQGSGGYTF	TGTGCCAGCAAAAGGCAGGGTTCGGGAGGCTACACCTTC
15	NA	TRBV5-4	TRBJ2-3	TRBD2	CASSSSSAGEGTQYF	TGTGCCAGCAGCTCGTCTAGCGCCGGGGAGGGTACGCAGTATTTT
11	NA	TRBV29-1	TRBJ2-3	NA	CSVEAGDTQYF	TGCAGCGTTGAAGCGGGAGATACGCAGTATTTT
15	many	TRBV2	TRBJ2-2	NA	CASRKQGGITGELFF	TGTGCCAGCAGAAAACAGGGTGGAATCACCGGGGAGCTGTTTTTT
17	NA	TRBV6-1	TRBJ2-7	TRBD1	CASTERFRTGWGYEQYF	TGTGCCAGCACCGAGAGATTTAGGACAGGGTGGGGCTACGAGCAGTACTTC
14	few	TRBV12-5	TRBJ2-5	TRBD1	CASGQGQGGETQYF	TGTGCTAGTGGTCAAGGACAGGGCGGGGAGACCCAGTACTTC
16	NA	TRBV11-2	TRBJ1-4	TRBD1	CASSGDRGRGDEKLFF	TGTGCCAGCAGCGGAGACAGGGGGCGCGGCGATGAAAAACTGTTTTTT
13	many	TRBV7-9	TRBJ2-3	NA	CASSYTNQDTQYF	TGTGCCAGCAGTTACACCAACCAAGATACGCAGTATTTT
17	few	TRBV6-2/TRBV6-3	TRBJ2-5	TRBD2	CASSRPRVAGGQETQYF	TGTGCCAGCAGTCGCCCCCGGGTGGCGGGAGGCCAAGAGACCCAGTACTTC
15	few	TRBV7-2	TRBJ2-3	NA	CTSSLVGAFGDTQYF	TGTACCAGCAGCTTAGTTGGGGCCTTTGGAGATACGCAGTATTTT
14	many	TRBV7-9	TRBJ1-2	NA	CASSPALENYGYTF	TGTGCCAGCAGCCCAGCCCTGGAGAACTATGGCTACACCTTC
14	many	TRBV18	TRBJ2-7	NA	CASSPSGGVYEQYF	TGTGCCAGCTCACCATCAGGGGGGGTCTACGAGCAGTACTTC
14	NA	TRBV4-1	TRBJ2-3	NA	CASSQSGRVDTQYF	TGCGCCAGCAGCCAAAGTGGGCGGGTAGATACGCAGTATTTT
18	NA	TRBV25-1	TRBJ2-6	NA	CASSDRGRGPGGANVLTF	TGTGCCAGCAGTGATAGGGGGAGGGGGCCTGGTGGGGCCAACGTCCTGACTTTC
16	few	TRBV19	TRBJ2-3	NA	CATTHSGRGRSDTQYF	TGTGCCACCACCCACTCGGGCAGGGGGAGGTCAGATACGCAGTATTTT
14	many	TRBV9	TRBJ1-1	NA	CASSVTPGDTEAFF	TGTGCCAGCAGCGTAACACCAGGGGACACTGAAGCTTTCTTT
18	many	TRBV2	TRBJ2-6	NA	CASSEGGLTDSGANVLTF	TGTGCCAGCAGTGAGGGGGGACTTACTGACTCTGGGGCCAACGTCCTGACTTTC
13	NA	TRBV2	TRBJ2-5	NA	CASIRQVGETQYF	TGTGCCAGCATCAGACAGGTCGGAGAGACCCAGTACTTC
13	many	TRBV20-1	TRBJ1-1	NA	CSAQGLRNTEAFF	TGCAGTGCCCAAGGACTTCGGAACACTGAAGCTTTCTTT
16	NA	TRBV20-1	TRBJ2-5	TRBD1	CSARAVQGQGGETQYF	TGCAGTGCTAGAGCCGTTCAGGGACAGGGAGGAGAGACCCAGTACTTC
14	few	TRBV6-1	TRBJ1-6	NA	CASTIQMGNSPLHF	TGTGCCAGCACCATACAAATGGGGAATTCACCCCTCCACTTT
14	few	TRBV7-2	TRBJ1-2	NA	CASSLARGWNGYTF	TGTGCCAGCAGCTTAGCGCGAGGTTGGAATGGCTACACCTTC
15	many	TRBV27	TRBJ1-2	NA	CASSLRGPGNYGYTF	TGTGCCAGCAGTTTGAGAGGACCGGGTAACTATGGCTACACCTTC
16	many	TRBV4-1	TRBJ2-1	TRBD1	CASSQERTGGWNEQFF	TGCGCCAGCAGCCAGGAGCGGACAGGGGGGTGGAATGAGCAGTTCTTC
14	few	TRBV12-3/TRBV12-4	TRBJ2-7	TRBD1	CASSPRTGRNEQYF	TGTGCCAGCAGTCCCCGGACAGGGCGGAACGAGCAGTACTTC
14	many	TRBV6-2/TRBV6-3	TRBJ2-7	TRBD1	CASKAGTGGYEQYF	TGTGCCAGTAAAGCCGGGACAGGGGGCTACGAGCAGTACTTC
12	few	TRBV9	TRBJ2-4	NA	CASSANGYIQYF	TGTGCCAGCAGCGCGAATGGGTACATTCAGTACTTC
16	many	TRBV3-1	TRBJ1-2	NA	CASSRSEVVENYGYTF	TGTGCCAGCAGCCGATCTGAAGTGGTGGAAAACTATGGCTACACCTTC